The rows below give T cell receptor beta chains drawn from one sample of a study of tumor-infiltrating lymphocytes in primary liver carcinoma. TCRdb re-called the multiplex PCR reads with MiXCR, one entry per CDR3 protein. The sample has 300,000 to 400,000 distinct CDR3 sequences, roughly 61% seen once. Sequenced sample: peripheral blood. These receptors all come from a man aged 40-50 years with primary liver carcinoma and hepatitis B virus infection. Both conserved end residues are part of each CDR3. D genes are given only for firm matches. The listing skips clone size in some rows; elsewhere it reads once, few, many or a size class.

V gene: TRBV6-1
J gene: TRBJ2-3
clone size: many
D gene: .
CDR3 protein: CASRTQISTDTQYF
CDR3 DNA: TGTGCCAGCAGAACCCAGATTAGCACAGATACGCAGTATTTT

V gene: TRBV5-1
J gene: TRBJ2-6
clone size: .
D gene: TRBD1
CDR3 protein: CASSYWRDRDISGANVLTF
CDR3 DNA: TGCGCCAGCAGCTACTGGAGGGACAGGGACATCTCTGGGGCCAACGTCCTGACTTTC

V gene: TRBV7-9
J gene: TRBJ1-2
clone size: .
D gene: TRBD1
CDR3 protein: CASSSTGGHGYTF
CDR3 DNA: TGTGCCAGCAGCTCTACAGGGGGCCATGGCTACACCTTC

V gene: TRBV11-2
J gene: TRBJ2-1
clone size: .
D gene: .
CDR3 protein: CDSSLASYNEQFF
CDR3 DNA: TGTGACAGTAGCCTAGCTTCCTACAATGAGCAGTTCTTC

V gene: TRBV6-5
J gene: TRBJ1-3
clone size: once
D gene: .
CDR3 protein: CVSSPGRGSGNAICF
CDR3 DNA: TGTGTCAGCAGCCCCGGCAGGGGATCTGGAAACGCCATATGTTTT

V gene: TRBV11-2
J gene: TRBJ1-6
clone size: .
D gene: .
CDR3 protein: CSSSFPREGSPLHF
CDR3 DNA: TGTTCCAGCAGCTTTCCTAGGGAAGGGTCACCCCTCCACTTT

V gene: TRBV6-6
J gene: TRBJ2-2
clone size: .
D gene: .
CDR3 protein: CASSMNIGELFF
CDR3 DNA: TGTGCCAGCAGTATGAACATCGGGGAGCTGTTTTTT

V gene: TRBV6-4
J gene: TRBJ2-2
clone size: .
D gene: .
CDR3 protein: CASSAGTGELFF
CDR3 DNA: TGTGCCAGCAGTGCCGGCACCGGGGAGCTGTTTTTT

V gene: TRBV6-1
J gene: TRBJ1-4
clone size: .
D gene: .
CDR3 protein: CANSEMGGPSEKLFF
CDR3 DNA: TGTGCCAACAGTGAAATGGGGGGGCCCAGTGAAAAACTGTTTTTT

V gene: TRBV12-5
J gene: TRBJ1-5
clone size: few
D gene: .
CDR3 protein: CATGHGVSFLNSNQPQHF
CDR3 DNA: TGTGCTACCGGGCACGGGGTATCCTTTCTCAATAGCAATCAGCCCCAGCATTTT

V gene: TRBV6-1
J gene: TRBJ2-7
clone size: .
D gene: TRBD2
CDR3 protein: CASSPGGDRYEQHF
CDR3 DNA: TGTGCCAGCAGTCCGGGAGGGGATCGATACGAGCAGCACTTC

V gene: TRBV4-1
J gene: TRBJ2-2
clone size: many
D gene: TRBD2
CDR3 protein: CASSQATGTSGTGELFF
CDR3 DNA: TGCGCCAGCAGCCAAGCAACCGGGACTAGCGGTACCGGGGAGCTGTTTTTT

V gene: TRBV5-1
J gene: TRBJ1-2
clone size: .
D gene: TRBD1
CDR3 protein: CASSPGTTGGRDGYTF
CDR3 DNA: TGCGCCAGCAGCCCCGGGACAACAGGGGGGAGAGATGGCTACACCTTC

V gene: TRBV29-1
J gene: TRBJ2-5
clone size: many
D gene: TRBD2
CDR3 protein: CSAGTSGRLGTQYF
CDR3 DNA: TGCAGCGCGGGGACTAGCGGGAGGCTCGGGACCCAGTACTTC

V gene: TRBV10-3
J gene: TRBJ2-2
clone size: few
D gene: .
CDR3 protein: CAISGRTDLATGELFF
CDR3 DNA: TGTGCCATCAGTGGGCGAACGGACTTGGCTACCGGGGAGCTGTTTTTT

V gene: TRBV5-1
J gene: TRBJ2-3
clone size: few
D gene: TRBD2
CDR3 protein: CASSPAPSGIGTDTQYF
CDR3 DNA: TGCGCCAGCAGCCCAGCGCCTAGCGGGATAGGCACAGATACGCAGTATTTT

V gene: TRBV11-2
J gene: TRBJ2-3
clone size: .
D gene: TRBD1
CDR3 protein: CASNQTGERADTQYF
CDR3 DNA: TGTGCCAGCAACCAGACAGGGGAGCGAGCAGATACGCAGTATTTT

V gene: TRBV11-3
J gene: TRBJ1-1
clone size: .
D gene: .
CDR3 protein: CVSSLAEKTEAFF
CDR3 DNA: TGTGTCAGCAGCTTAGCCGAGAAGACTGAAGCTTTCTTT

V gene: TRBV29-1
J gene: TRBJ2-3
clone size: many
D gene: .
CDR3 protein: CSVELATQYF
CDR3 DNA: TGCAGCGTTGAGCTAGCTACGCAGTATTTT

V gene: TRBV6-5
J gene: TRBJ2-1
clone size: .
D gene: TRBD1
CDR3 protein: CASRGPRDSPYNEQFF
CDR3 DNA: TGTGCCAGCAGGGGCCCCAGGGACAGTCCCTACAATGAGCAGTTCTTC

V gene: TRBV5-1
J gene: TRBJ2-3
clone size: .
D gene: .
CDR3 protein: CASSLVLEGTDTQYF
CDR3 DNA: TGCGCCAGCAGCTTGGTCCTAGAGGGCACAGATACGCAGTATTTT

V gene: TRBV19
J gene: TRBJ2-5
clone size: .
D gene: .
CDR3 protein: CASSIGGVETQYF
CDR3 DNA: TGTGCCAGTTCAATAGGGGGAGTGGAGACCCAGTACTTC

V gene: TRBV4-2
J gene: TRBJ1-1
clone size: .
D gene: .
CDR3 protein: CAITPVRGNTEAFF
CDR3 DNA: TGTGCCATCACCCCCGTCAGGGGGAACACTGAAGCTTTCTTT

V gene: TRBV4-2
J gene: TRBJ2-2
clone size: many
D gene: .
CDR3 protein: CASSQVQGSTGELFF
CDR3 DNA: TGTGCCAGCAGCCAAGTTCAGGGAAGCACCGGGGAGCTGTTTTTT

V gene: TRBV6-2/TRBV6-3
J gene: TRBJ2-3
clone size: .
D gene: .
CDR3 protein: CASSNSTFTSDTQYF
CDR3 DNA: TGTGCCAGCAGTAACTCCACATTTACGAGTGATACGCAGTATTTT

V gene: TRBV11-2
J gene: TRBJ2-3
clone size: .
D gene: .
CDR3 protein: CASSSNKGIDSKRTDTQYF
CDR3 DNA: TGTGCCAGCAGCTCGAATAAGGGGATAGACAGCAAGCGCACAGATACGCAGTATTTT

V gene: TRBV11-2
J gene: TRBJ2-1
clone size: .
D gene: .
CDR3 protein: CASSLRDGSYNEQFF
CDR3 DNA: TGTGCCAGCAGCCTCCGGGACGGCTCATACAATGAGCAGTTCTTC

V gene: TRBV11-2
J gene: TRBJ1-6
clone size: many
D gene: .
CDR3 protein: CASSSRISPLHF
CDR3 DNA: TGTGCCAGCAGCTCTCGGATTTCACCCCTCCACTTT

V gene: TRBV7-9
J gene: TRBJ1-4
clone size: few
D gene: .
CDR3 protein: CASSLGEVEKLFF
CDR3 DNA: TGTGCCAGCAGCTTAGGCGAGGTGGAAAAACTGTTTTTT

V gene: TRBV12-3/TRBV12-4
J gene: TRBJ2-1
clone size: once
D gene: TRBD1
CDR3 protein: CASSLDGDSSYNEQLF
CDR3 DNA: TGTGCCAGCAGTTTAGACGGGGACAGCTCCTACAACGAGCAGTTATTC

V gene: TRBV11-2
J gene: TRBJ2-5
clone size: many
D gene: .
CDR3 protein: CASSFTTGVETQYF
CDR3 DNA: TGTGCCAGCAGCTTTACGACAGGCGTTGAGACCCAGTACTTC

V gene: TRBV12-3/TRBV12-4
J gene: TRBJ2-5
clone size: .
D gene: .
CDR3 protein: CATSRDPQSLETQYF
CDR3 DNA: TGTGCCACCAGTCGTGACCCCCAAAGTCTGGAGACCCAGTACTTC

V gene: TRBV10-2
J gene: TRBJ2-1
clone size: few
D gene: TRBD2
CDR3 protein: CASRPLSGQAYNEQFF
CDR3 DNA: TGCGCCAGCAGACCCCTTAGCGGGCAGGCCTACAATGAGCAGTTCTTC

V gene: TRBV30
J gene: TRBJ2-2
clone size: .
D gene: .
CDR3 protein: CACIVTSSPGALFF
CDR3 DNA: TGTGCCTGCATTGTAACCTCTAGCCCCGGGGCGCTGTTTTTT

V gene: TRBV5-1
J gene: TRBJ2-7
clone size: .
D gene: .
CDR3 protein: CASSLESRDLTYEQYF
CDR3 DNA: TGCGCCAGCAGCTTGGAGTCCCGGGACCTGACCTACGAGCAGTACTTC

V gene: TRBV29-1
J gene: TRBJ2-3
clone size: few
D gene: .
CDR3 protein: CSVEGGAGITDTQYF
CDR3 DNA: TGCAGCGTTGAGGGCGGGGCCGGCATCACAGATACGCAGTATTTT

V gene: TRBV13
J gene: TRBJ2-1
clone size: many
D gene: TRBD2
CDR3 protein: CASSLGSLAGKGQDF
CDR3 DNA: TGTGCCAGCAGCTTAGGGTCGCTAGCGGGAAAGGGTCAGGACTTC

V gene: TRBV5-5
J gene: TRBJ2-1
clone size: many
D gene: .
CDR3 protein: CASSAASGRARWGNEQFF
CDR3 DNA: TGTGCCAGCAGCGCGGCCTCGGGGCGGGCGCGGTGGGGTAATGAGCAGTTCTTC

V gene: TRBV9
J gene: TRBJ2-7
clone size: .
D gene: .
CDR3 protein: CASSERLVSSSYEQYF
CDR3 DNA: TGTGCCAGCAGTGAACGACTAGTCTCCAGCTCCTACGAGCAGTACTTC

V gene: TRBV12-3/TRBV12-4
J gene: TRBJ2-3
clone size: few
D gene: .
CDR3 protein: CASRLGFTQYF
CDR3 DNA: TGTGCCAGCAGGCTGGGTTTTACGCAGTATTTT

V gene: TRBV6-2/TRBV6-3
J gene: TRBJ1-2
clone size: many
D gene: .
CDR3 protein: CASRQSTGGYTF
CDR3 DNA: TGTGCCAGCAGACAGTCGACCGGTGGCTACACCTTC

V gene: TRBV6-1
J gene: TRBJ1-5
clone size: .
D gene: .
CDR3 protein: CACSENQPQHF
CDR3 DNA: TGTGCCTGCAGCGAAAATCAACCCCAGCATTTT

V gene: TRBV13
J gene: TRBJ2-7
clone size: few
D gene: TRBD2
CDR3 protein: CASSSGLAGSNTEQYF
CDR3 DNA: TGTGCCAGCAGCTCGGGACTAGCGGGATCAAACACCGAGCAGTACTTC

V gene: TRBV6-6
J gene: TRBJ2-7
clone size: many
D gene: .
CDR3 protein: CASSQVLSYEQYF
CDR3 DNA: TGTGCCAGCAGTCAGGTTTTGTCCTACGAGCAGTACTTC

V gene: TRBV11-2
J gene: TRBJ2-7
clone size: .
D gene: .
CDR3 protein: CASTPSSWSSYEQYF
CDR3 DNA: TGTGCCAGCACCCCTTCTAGCTGGAGTTCCTACGAGCAGTATTTC

V gene: TRBV10-3
J gene: TRBJ2-1
clone size: few
D gene: .
CDR3 protein: CGISEYDSSYNEQFF
CDR3 DNA: TGTGGCATCAGTGAGTATGACAGCTCCTACAATGAGCAGTTCTTC

V gene: TRBV11-3
J gene: TRBJ2-1
clone size: .
D gene: TRBD2
CDR3 protein: CASSLDYGGWLAGGIYNERFF
CDR3 DNA: TGTGCGAGCAGCTTAGATTACGGGGGCTGGCTAGCGGGAGGGATCTACAATGAGCGGTTCTTC

V gene: TRBV6-1
J gene: TRBJ1-2
clone size: .
D gene: .
CDR3 protein: CASNPHSLVGHTF
CDR3 DNA: TGTGCCAGCAATCCCCACTCCCTCGTCGGCCACACCTTC

V gene: TRBV29-1
J gene: TRBJ2-2
clone size: .
D gene: .
CDR3 protein: CSVLDTGELFF
CDR3 DNA: TGCAGCGTCCTTGACACCGGGGAGCTGTTTTTT

V gene: TRBV12-3/TRBV12-4
J gene: TRBJ2-5
clone size: many
D gene: .
CDR3 protein: CASSLMALLQETQYF
CDR3 DNA: TGTGCCAGCAGTTTAATGGCACTACTACAAGAGACCCAGTACTTC

V gene: TRBV5-1
J gene: TRBJ2-1
clone size: few
D gene: .
CDR3 protein: CASSLSPGSVDEQFF
CDR3 DNA: TGCGCCAGCAGCTTGAGTCCAGGGTCGGTCGATGAGCAGTTCTTC

V gene: TRBV15
J gene: TRBJ1-6
clone size: few
D gene: TRBD1
CDR3 protein: CATSRADRVYSPLHF
CDR3 DNA: TGTGCCACCAGCAGAGCAGACAGGGTTTATTCACCCCTCCACTTT

V gene: TRBV12-3/TRBV12-4
J gene: TRBJ2-3
clone size: .
D gene: .
CDR3 protein: CASSLASTTYTQYF
CDR3 DNA: TGTGCCAGCAGTTTAGCCTCAACCACATATACGCAGTATTTT

V gene: TRBV11-2
J gene: TRBJ1-2
clone size: .
D gene: .
CDR3 protein: CASSPLNSRDNYGYTF
CDR3 DNA: TGTGCCAGCAGCCCCCTAAACTCCCGGGATAACTATGGCTACACCTTC

V gene: TRBV5-4
J gene: TRBJ2-1
clone size: once
D gene: .
CDR3 protein: CASSLAEGHEQFF
CDR3 DNA: TGTGCCAGCAGCTTGGCTGAGGGGCATGAGCAGTTCTTC